Shown below are 14 T cell receptor beta chains from a single sample sequenced in a study of T cells in Graves' hyperthyroidism and ophthalmopathy. Amplification targeted TCR beta CDR3 regions from RNA transcripts. HTBI primers were the set used in a first-round RT-PCR of the TCR CDR3. Each CDR3 protein is one row after TCRdb ran MiXCR on the multiplex PCR reads. The sample has hundreds of thousands of distinct CDR3 sequences, around 15% seen once. Sequencing input: blood. The receptors stem from a young woman with Graves' hyperthyroidism.

Only a few counts were recorded for this clonotype. The chain uses TRBV7-9 and TRBJ1-2; D is unresolved. The ends were cut back, 2 bases at V and 3 bases at J, with 7 bases in the middle. Looked up from germline, CDR1 is SEHNR and CDR2 is FQNEAQ (reference sequence). The CDR3 sequence is 13 residues long. Here the CDR3 reads CASSLLGDYGYTF. The CDR3 region has the DNA TGTGCCAGCAGCTTATTGGGCGACTATGGCTACACCTTC.

This clonotype was observed at least ten times. This sequence joins TRBV6-1 and TRBJ2-7, with a tentative D call TRBD1 (6 bases). CDR1 is MNHNS, CDR2 SASEGT, per germline. The length of the CDR3 is 15 residues. The ends were cut back, 2 bases at V and 6 bases at J, with 17 bases in the middle. As DNA, the CDR3 is TGTGCCAGCAGTGAAACCACCTGGACAGAGGGCGAGCAGTACTTC. It specifies CASSETTWTEGEQYF.

This clonotype was seen a handful of times. V is TRBV6-1 and J is TRBJ1-6; D remains ambiguous. Per germline, CDR1 MNHNS and CDR2 SASEGT. With 3 bases removed from V and 7 bases from J, the gap between germline ends came to 10 bases. This CDR3 spans 14 amino acids. This CDR3 is CASSDLPANSPLHF. DNA for the CDR3: TGTGCCAGCAGTGACCTCCCAGCGAATTCACCCCTCCACTTT.

This clonotype came up many times. The chain carries TRBV7-9 and TRBJ2-5; D remains ambiguous. Trimming left V 7 bases short and J 1 base short, with 22 bases between. Looked up from germline, CDR1 is SEHNR and CDR2 is FQNEAQ (reference sequence). The CDR3 loop spans 17 amino acids. CDR3 region: CASTASVPGALQETQYF. DNA for the CDR3: TGTGCCAGCACCGCTTCGGTGCCCGGAGCCCTCCAAGAGACCCAGTACTTC.

The table lists this clonotype with many counts. V and J are TRBV5-1 and TRBJ1-1, with 7 bases aligning to TRBD1. This CDR3 spans 15 amino acids. Germline CDR1 SGHRS, CDR2 YFSETQ. J was trimmed by 1 base and V by 3 bases; bases with no gene match: 6. The CDR3 here is CASSSGAGGNTEAFF. CDR3 coding DNA: TGCGCCAGCAGCTCGGGGGCAGGGGGGAACACTGAAGCTTTCTTT.

This clonotype was observed a few times. The chain uses TRBV10-3 and TRBJ2-4; 8 nucleotides align to TRBD1. The germline CDR1 and CDR2 sequences are ENHRY and SYGVKD. V shed 3 bases, J shed 6 bases, and the junction held 4 bases outside the gene matches. This CDR3 contains 14 residues. The CDR3 DNA reads as TGTGCCATCAGTGAAAATGGACAGGGAAACATTCAGTACTTC. Its protein product is CAISENGQGNIQYF.

The table lists this clonotype with a few counts. The CDR3 region is CASGKQGASYEQYF. The DNA of the CDR3 is TGTGCCAGCGGGAAACAGGGGGCGTCGTACGAGCAGTACTTC. This sequence joins TRBV6-1 and TRBJ2-7, with 9 nucleotides matching TRBD1. V shed 8 bases and J 4 bases; nucleotides not matched to a gene: 9. This CDR3 contains 14 residues. Germline V gene sequence: CDR1 MNHNS, CDR2 SASEGT.

V gene TRBV11-2 combines with J gene TRBJ1-1; 7 nucleotides agree with TRBD1. The germline V gene encodes CDR1 SGHAT and CDR2 FQNNGV. V shed 5 bases and J 8 bases; nucleotides not matched to a gene: 11. CDR3 length: 14 residues. The CDR3 spells CASSQGQQSREAFF. The CDR3 nucleotides are TGTGCCAGCAGCCAGGGACAGCAGAGTAGAGAAGCTTTCTTT.

This clonotype was counted many times. V and J are TRBV20-1 and TRBJ1-1; 7 nucleotides align to TRBD1. Unmatched junction bases numbered 5, after V lost 1 base and J lost 3 bases. The CDR3 has 14 amino acids. The germline V gene encodes CDR1 DFQATT and CDR2 SNEGSKA (reference sequence). CDR3 protein: CSARGRDSYTEAFF. For the CDR3, the DNA is TGCAGTGCTAGAGGCCGGGACAGTTACACTGAAGCTTTCTTT.

The sample holds many counts of this clonotype. V is TRBV20-1 and J is TRBJ1-3; D gene uncertain. V gave up 6 bases and J gave up 0 bases, with 6 bases separating them. Germline CDR1 is DFQATT and CDR2 is SNEGSKA (reference sequence). The CDR3 runs to 12 residues. The DNA for the CDR3 is TGCAGTGCCGCACACTCTGGAAACACCATATATTTT. Its translation is CSAAHSGNTIYF.

The chain couples TRBV6-2 or TRBV6-3 to TRBJ1-5; a possible D gene is TRBD1 (5 bases). V gave up 5 bases and J gave up 5 bases, with 16 bases separating them. Looked up from germline, CDR1 is MNHEY and CDR2 is SVGEGT. This CDR3 contains 15 residues. CDR3: CASSLGRLIHQPQHF. CDR3 coding DNA: TGTGCCAGCAGTCTGGGACGGTTGATCCATCAGCCCCAGCATTTT.

In this sample, this clonotype turned up a few times. The DNA of the CDR3 is TGTGCCAGCAGCCTCACCGACAGGGGGCGTGCATCGGGGGCCAACGTCCTGACTTTC. As protein: CASSLTDRGRASGANVLTF. The genes are TRBV3-1 and TRBJ2-6; TRBD1 matches at 10 bases. V was clipped by 4 bases and J by 4 bases; unmatched bases: 13. Germline V CDR1 and CDR2: LGHDT, YNNKEL (reference sequence). CDR3 length equals 19 residues.

As for this clonotype: The junction differs from germline at one of its ends, possibly a read error. The V call is TRBV10-3, the J call TRBJ1-1; D call uncertain. Germline V gene data show CDR1 as ENHRY and CDR2 as SYGVKD. The CDR3 is 13 amino acids. Here the CDR3 reads CATALVWNTEASF. The CDR3 nucleotides read TGTGCCACCGCTCTCGTGTGGAACACTGAAGCTTCCTTT.

The sample holds a few counts of this clonotype. The chain uses TRBV4-2 and TRBJ2-2, with D perhaps TRBD1 (6 bases). Germline CDR1 and CDR2: LGHNA and YNFKEQ. This CDR3 is built from 18 residues. The germline V and J ends were trimmed by 0 bases and 8 bases, with 22 bases remaining between them. As DNA, the CDR3 is TGTGCCAGCAGCCAAGACAGCGAAAGGACCCTTGGGACAGGGGAGCTGTTTTTT. Translated, it gives CASSQDSERTLGTGELFF.